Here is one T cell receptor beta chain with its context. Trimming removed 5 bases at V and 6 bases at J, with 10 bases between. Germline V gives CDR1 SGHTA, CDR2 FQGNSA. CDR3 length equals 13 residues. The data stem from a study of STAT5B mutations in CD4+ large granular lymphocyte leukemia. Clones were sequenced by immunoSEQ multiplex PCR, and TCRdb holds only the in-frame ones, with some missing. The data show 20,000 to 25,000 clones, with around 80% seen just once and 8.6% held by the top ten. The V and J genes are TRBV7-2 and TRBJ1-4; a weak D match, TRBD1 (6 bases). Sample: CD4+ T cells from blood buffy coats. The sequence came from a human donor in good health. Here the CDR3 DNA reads TGTGCCAGCAGCCCACAGGGTTATGAAAAACTGTTTTTT. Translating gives CASSPQGYEKLFF.